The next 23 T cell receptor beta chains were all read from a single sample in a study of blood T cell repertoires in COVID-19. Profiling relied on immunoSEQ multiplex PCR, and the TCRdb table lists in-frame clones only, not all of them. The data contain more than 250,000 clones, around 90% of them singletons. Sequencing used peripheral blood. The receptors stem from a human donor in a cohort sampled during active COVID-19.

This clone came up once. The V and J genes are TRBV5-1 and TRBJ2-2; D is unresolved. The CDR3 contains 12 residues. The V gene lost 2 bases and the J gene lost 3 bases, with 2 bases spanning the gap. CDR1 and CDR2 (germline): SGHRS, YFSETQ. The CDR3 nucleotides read TGCGCCAGCAGCTTCGACACCGGGGAGCTGTTTTTT. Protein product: CASSFDTGELFF.

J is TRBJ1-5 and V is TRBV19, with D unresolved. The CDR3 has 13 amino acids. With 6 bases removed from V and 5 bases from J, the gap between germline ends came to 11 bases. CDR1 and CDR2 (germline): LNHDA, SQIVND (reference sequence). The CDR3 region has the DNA TGTGCCAGTAGCCGAGGAGGCCATCAGCCCCAGCATTTT. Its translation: CASSRGGHQPQHF.

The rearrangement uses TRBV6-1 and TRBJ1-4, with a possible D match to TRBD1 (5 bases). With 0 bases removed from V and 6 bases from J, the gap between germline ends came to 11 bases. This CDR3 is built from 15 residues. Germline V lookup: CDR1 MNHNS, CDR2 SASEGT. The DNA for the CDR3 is TGTGCCAGCAGTGAAGCGCTAAGGGGATATGAAAAACTGTTTTTT. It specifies CASSEALRGYEKLFF.

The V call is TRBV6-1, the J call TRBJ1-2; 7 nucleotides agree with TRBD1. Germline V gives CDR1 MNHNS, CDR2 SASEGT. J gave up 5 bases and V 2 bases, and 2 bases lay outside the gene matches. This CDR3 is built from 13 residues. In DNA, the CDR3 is TGTGCCAGCAGTGAAACAGGGGTTTATGGCTACACCTTC. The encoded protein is CASSETGVYGYTF.

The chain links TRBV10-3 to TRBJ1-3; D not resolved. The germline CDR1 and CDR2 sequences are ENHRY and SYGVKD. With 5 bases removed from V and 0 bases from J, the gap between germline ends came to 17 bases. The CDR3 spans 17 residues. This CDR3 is CAISRHENSSSGNTIYF. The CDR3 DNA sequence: TGTGCCATCAGTAGACATGAGAACAGTTCCTCTGGAAACACCATATATTTT.

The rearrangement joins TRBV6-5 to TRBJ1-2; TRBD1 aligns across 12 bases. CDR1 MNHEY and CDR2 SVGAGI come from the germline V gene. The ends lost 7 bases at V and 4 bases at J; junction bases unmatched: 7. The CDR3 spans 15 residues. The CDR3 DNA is TGTGCCAGCAACCTCGGGACAGGGGGCACCTATGGCTACACCTTC. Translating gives CASNLGTGGTYGYTF.

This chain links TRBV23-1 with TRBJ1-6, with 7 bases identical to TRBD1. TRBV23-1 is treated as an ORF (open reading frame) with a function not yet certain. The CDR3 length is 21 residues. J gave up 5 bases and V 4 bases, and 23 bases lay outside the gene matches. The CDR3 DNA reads TGCGCCAGCAGTCCACCCCCGACCGACAGGGCCACGGTGACAAATAATTCACCCCTCCACTTT. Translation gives CASSPPPTDRATVTNNSPLHF.

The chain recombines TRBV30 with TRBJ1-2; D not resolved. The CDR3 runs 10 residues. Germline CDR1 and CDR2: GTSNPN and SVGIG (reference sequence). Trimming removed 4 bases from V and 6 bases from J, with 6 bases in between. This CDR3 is CAWIGDGYTF. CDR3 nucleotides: TGTGCCTGGATCGGGGATGGCTACACCTTC.

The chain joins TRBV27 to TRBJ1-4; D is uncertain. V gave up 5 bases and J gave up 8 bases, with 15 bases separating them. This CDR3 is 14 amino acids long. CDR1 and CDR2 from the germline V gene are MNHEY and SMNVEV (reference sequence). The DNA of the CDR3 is TGTGCCAGCAGTAAACTAAGTACGCCCGAAAAACTGTTTTTT. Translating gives CASSKLSTPEKLFF.

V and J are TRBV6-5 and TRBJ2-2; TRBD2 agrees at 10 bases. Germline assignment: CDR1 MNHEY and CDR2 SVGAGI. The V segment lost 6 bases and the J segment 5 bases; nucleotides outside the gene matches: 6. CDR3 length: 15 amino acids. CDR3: CASRSSGSFTGELFF. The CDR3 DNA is TGTGCCAGCAGATCTAGCGGGAGTTTTACCGGGGAGCTGTTTTTT.

This CDR3 is CASSISGSDEKLFF. As DNA, the CDR3 is TGTGCCAGTAGTATCTCCGGGTCCGATGAAAAACTGTTTTTT. This chain connects TRBV19 to TRBJ1-4; no clear D. V dropped 3 bases and J dropped 6 bases, with 11 bases sitting between them. Germline V CDR1 and CDR2: LNHDA, SQIVND (reference sequence). The CDR3 is 14 amino acids.

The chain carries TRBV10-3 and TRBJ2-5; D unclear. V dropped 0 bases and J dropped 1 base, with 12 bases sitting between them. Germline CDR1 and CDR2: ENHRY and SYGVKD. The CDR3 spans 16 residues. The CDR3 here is CAISESDKTTQETQYF. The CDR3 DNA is TGTGCCATCAGTGAGTCGGATAAGACAACCCAAGAGACCCAGTACTTC.

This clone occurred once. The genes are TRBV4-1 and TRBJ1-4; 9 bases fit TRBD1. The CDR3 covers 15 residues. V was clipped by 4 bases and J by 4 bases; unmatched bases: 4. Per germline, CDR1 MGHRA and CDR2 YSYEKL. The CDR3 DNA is TGCGCCAGCAGCCCCACAGGGGGCCTTAATGAAAAACTGTTTTTT. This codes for CASSPTGGLNEKLFF.

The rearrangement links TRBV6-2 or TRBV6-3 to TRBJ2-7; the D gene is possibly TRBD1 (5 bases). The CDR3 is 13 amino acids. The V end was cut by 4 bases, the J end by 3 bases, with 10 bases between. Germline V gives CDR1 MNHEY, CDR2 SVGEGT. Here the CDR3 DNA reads TGTGCCAGCAGTTTGACAGAATTCTACGAGCAGTACTTC. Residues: CASSLTEFYEQYF.

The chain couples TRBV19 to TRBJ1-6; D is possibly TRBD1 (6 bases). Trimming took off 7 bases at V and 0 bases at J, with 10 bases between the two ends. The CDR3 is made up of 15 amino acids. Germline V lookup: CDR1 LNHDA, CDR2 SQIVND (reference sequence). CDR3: CASKDRNSYNSPLHF. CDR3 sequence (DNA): TGTGCCAGTAAGGACAGAAACTCCTATAATTCACCCCTCCACTTT.

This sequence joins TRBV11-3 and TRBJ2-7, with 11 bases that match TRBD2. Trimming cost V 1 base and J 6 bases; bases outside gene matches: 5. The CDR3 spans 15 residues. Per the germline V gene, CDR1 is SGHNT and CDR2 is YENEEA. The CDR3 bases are TGTGCCAGCAGCTTAGTAGCGGGGGGGCCTGCCGAGCAGTACTTC. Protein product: CASSLVAGGPAEQYF.

CDR3 bases: TGTGCCTGGAGTCGTGGGGCCACCGGCTACACCTTC. It encodes CAWSRGATGYTF. The rearrangement uses TRBV30 and TRBJ1-2; D perhaps matches TRBD1 (5 bases). Trimming removed 2 bases from V and 8 bases from J, with 12 bases in between. The CDR3 length is 12 residues. Germline-derived CDR1 and CDR2 are GTSNPN and SVGIG (reference sequence).

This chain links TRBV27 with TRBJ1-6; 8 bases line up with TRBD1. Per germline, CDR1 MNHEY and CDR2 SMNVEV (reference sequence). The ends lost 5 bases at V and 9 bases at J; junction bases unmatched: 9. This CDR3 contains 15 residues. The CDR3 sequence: CASSLRRQGSSPLHF. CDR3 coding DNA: TGTGCCAGCAGTCTCAGACGACAGGGGAGTTCACCCCTCCACTTT.

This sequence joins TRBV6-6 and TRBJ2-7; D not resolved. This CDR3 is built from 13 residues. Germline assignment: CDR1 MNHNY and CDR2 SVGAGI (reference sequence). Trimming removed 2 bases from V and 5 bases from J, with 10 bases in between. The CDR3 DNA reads TGTGCCAGCAGTTACCGATCCCAGGACGAGCAGTACTTC. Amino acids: CASSYRSQDEQYF.

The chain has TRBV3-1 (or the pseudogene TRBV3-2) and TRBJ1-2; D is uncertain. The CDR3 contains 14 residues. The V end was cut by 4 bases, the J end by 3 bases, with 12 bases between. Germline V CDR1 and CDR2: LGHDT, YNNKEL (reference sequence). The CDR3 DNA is TGTGCCAGCAGCCGATCCGGGTCCTACTATGGCTACACCTTC. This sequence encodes CASSRSGSYYGYTF.

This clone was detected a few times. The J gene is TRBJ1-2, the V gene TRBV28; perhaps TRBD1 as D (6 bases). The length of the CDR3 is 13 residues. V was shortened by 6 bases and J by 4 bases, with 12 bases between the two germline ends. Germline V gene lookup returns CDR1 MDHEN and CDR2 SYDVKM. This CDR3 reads CASRFRGPYGYTF. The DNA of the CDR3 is TGTGCCAGCAGGTTCAGGGGTCCCTATGGCTACACCTTC.

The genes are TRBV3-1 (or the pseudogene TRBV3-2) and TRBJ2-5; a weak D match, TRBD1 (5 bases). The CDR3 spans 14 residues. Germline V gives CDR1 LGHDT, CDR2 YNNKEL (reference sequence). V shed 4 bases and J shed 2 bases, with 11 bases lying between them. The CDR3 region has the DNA TGTGCCAGCAGCCCCCACAGGATTCAAGAGACCCAGTACTTC. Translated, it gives CASSPHRIQETQYF.

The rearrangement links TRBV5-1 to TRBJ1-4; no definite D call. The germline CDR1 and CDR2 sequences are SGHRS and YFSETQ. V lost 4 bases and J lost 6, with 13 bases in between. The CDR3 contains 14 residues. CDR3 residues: CASSMDGRDEKLFF. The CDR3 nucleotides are TGCGCCAGCAGCATGGACGGGAGGGATGAAAAACTGTTTTTT.